This T cell receptor (beta chain) is drawn from a study of molecular identifiers for immune sequencing clone quantification. Overall study results and limits: Jurkat TCR RNA from one cell was spiked into fewer than 1.2 million naive cells, and it was reportedly detectable there.

A word on this clonotype: Its target is unknown.

TCRdb re-derived calls from the PCR reads in MiXCR, one entry per CDR3 protein. Among about 100,000 distinct CDR3 sequences, 21% were seen once, and the ten largest hold 0.8% to 1.2%. The clonotype was recovered from a human donor in good health. Some libraries in this study had Jurkat cell RNA spiked in. The sample consisted of naive CD8+ T cells from blood, with Jurkat cell RNA spiked in. The subset denotes: FACS-sorted CD8+CD4-CCR7+CD45RA+ naive T cells.

For the CDR3, the DNA is TGTGCCTGGAATCGATGGGGGAGGGACACTGAAGCTTTCTTT. This codes for CAWNRWGRDTEAFF. The chain employs TRBV30 and TRBJ1-1; D perhaps matches TRBD1 (5 bases). The V and J ends lost 4 bases and 3 bases respectively, with 15 bases between them. Germline V gene lookup returns CDR1 GTSNPN and CDR2 SVGIG (reference sequence). The CDR3 has 14 residues.